The clone carrying this TCR beta chain turned up a few times. The CDR3 runs to 13 residues. Germline CDR1 WNHNN, CDR2 SYGVQD (reference sequence). Trimming removed 10 bases at V and 5 bases at J, with 17 bases between. The data belong to a study of T cell changes during pregnancy in multiple sclerosis. Profiling relied on immunoSEQ multiplex PCR, and the TCRdb table lists in-frame clones only, not all of them. This table has 29,000 or so clones, about 92% appearing once. The sample was CD4+ T cells from peripheral blood mononuclear cells, taken in the first trimester of pregnancy. V gene TRBV10-1 combines with J gene TRBJ1-2, with a possible D match to TRBD1 (5 bases). This receptor was taken from a female donor with multiple sclerosis, enrolled in a pregnancy study. As DNA, the CDR3 is TGCGCCATCATGGACGGTGGGGCATATGGCTACACCTTC. This sequence encodes CAIMDGGAYGYTF.